This T cell receptor beta chain was recorded in a study of tumor and adjacent non-tumor tissue in lung cancer. For this clonotype: One end of the junction does not line up with germline, which may come from a read error.

This sample's RNA came from whole unsorted tissue. Looked up from germline, CDR1 is MNHEY and CDR2 is SVGAGI. CDR3 length equals 15 residues. The library came from three nested PCR rounds adapted from ARM-PCR protocols. TCRdb reanalysed the multiplex PCR reads using MiXCR and keeps one entry per CDR3 protein. The top ten clones hold roughly 28% of a sample with about 70,000 distinct CDR3 sequences, around four fifths of them seen once. J is TRBJ2-1 and V is TRBV6-5; TRBD2 might be the D (5 bases). Material: lung tumor tissue. The sequence was collected from a man in his fifties or sixties with non-small cell lung cancer. The DNA for the CDR3 is TGTGCCAGCAGTTACTCGAGGCGCAGCGGCAGTGAGAAGTTCTTC. Its translation is CASSYSRRSGSEKFF.